This passage covers 5 T cell receptor beta chains from one sample sequenced in a study of blood T cell repertoires in COVID-19. Clones were sequenced by immunoSEQ multiplex PCR, and TCRdb holds only the in-frame ones, with some missing. Among about 210,000 clones listed, roughly four fifths were seen once. Input material: peripheral blood. These receptor sequences come from a woman in her thirties or forties with acute or convalescent COVID-19.

This rearrangement joins TRBV2 to TRBJ2-5, with D maybe TRBD1 (5 bases). The V end was cut by 1 base, the J end by 1 base, with 10 bases between. From germline, CDR1 is SNHLY and CDR2 FYNNEI. The CDR3 length is 15 residues. The chain's CDR3 is CASSEVGAFQETQYF. DNA for the CDR3: TGTGCCAGCAGTGAAGTTGGGGCATTCCAAGAGACCCAGTACTTC.

V gene TRBV11-3 combines with J gene TRBJ1-6, with 8 nucleotides matching TRBD1. CDR1 and CDR2 (germline): SGHNT, YENEEA. Trimming took 5 bases from V and 10 from J; bases not matched to a gene: 7. CDR3 size: 14 residues. CDR3 region: CASSEGQGPSPLHF. The CDR3 nucleotides are TGTGCCAGCAGCGAAGGACAGGGACCGTCACCCCTCCACTTT.

The chain links TRBV4-3 to TRBJ2-7; 7 nucleotides match TRBD1. V lost 0 bases, J lost 2 bases, and 10 bases stayed unmatched. Per the germline V gene, CDR1 is LGHNA and CDR2 is YSLEER. The CDR3 consists of 17 residues. CDR3 protein: CASSQDSSGQTTYEQYF. DNA of the CDR3: TGCGCCAGCAGCCAAGATTCATCGGGACAGACCACCTACGAGCAGTACTTC.

This chain uses TRBV6-6 with TRBJ1-2; D might be TRBD1 (5 bases). CDR1 and CDR2 (germline): MNHNY, SVGAGI (reference sequence). The CDR3 is made up of 16 amino acids. Trimming removed 2 bases at V and 4 bases at J, with 17 bases between. Here the CDR3 reads CASSYSHGAIGYGYTF. In DNA form, the CDR3 reads TGTGCCAGCAGTTACAGCCATGGGGCTATCGGCTATGGCTACACCTTC.

This chain connects TRBV15 to TRBJ2-5, with no clear D. Deletions cut 8 bases from V and 0 bases from J, with 10 bases between. This CDR3 region has 13 residues. Germline CDR1 LNHNV, CDR2 YYDKDF (reference sequence). The CDR3 coding sequence is TGTGCCACCGGAAGCGCCTACCAAGAGACCCAGTACTTC. It is translated as CATGSAYQETQYF.